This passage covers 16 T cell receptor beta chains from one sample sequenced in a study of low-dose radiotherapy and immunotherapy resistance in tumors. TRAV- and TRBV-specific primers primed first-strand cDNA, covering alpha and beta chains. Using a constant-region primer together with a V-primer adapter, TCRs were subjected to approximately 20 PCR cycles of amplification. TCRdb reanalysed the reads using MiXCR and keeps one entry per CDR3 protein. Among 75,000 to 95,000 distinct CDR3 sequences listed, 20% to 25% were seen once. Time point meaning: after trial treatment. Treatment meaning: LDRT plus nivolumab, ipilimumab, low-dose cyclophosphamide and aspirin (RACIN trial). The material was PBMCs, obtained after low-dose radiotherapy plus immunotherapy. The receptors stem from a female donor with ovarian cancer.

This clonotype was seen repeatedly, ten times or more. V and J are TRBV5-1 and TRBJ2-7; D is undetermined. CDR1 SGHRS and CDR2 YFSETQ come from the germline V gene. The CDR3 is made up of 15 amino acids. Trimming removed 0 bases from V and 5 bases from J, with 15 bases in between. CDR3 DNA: TGCGCCAGCAGCTTGGGTCCCCGGGCTCGGGACGAGCAGTACTTC. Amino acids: CASSLGPRARDEQYF.

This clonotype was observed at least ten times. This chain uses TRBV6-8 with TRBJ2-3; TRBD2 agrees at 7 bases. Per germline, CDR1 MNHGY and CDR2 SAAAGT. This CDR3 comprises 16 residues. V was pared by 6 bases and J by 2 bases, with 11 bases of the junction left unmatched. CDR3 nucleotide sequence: TGTGCCAGCAGAGAAGTAGCGGGTGCCCCCACAGATACGCAGTATTTT. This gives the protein CASREVAGAPTDTQYF.

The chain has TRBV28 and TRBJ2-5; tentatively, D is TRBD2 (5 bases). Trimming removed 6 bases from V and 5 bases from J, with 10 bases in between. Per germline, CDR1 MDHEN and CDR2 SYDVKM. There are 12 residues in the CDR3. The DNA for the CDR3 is TGTGCCAGCAGCGGAAGAGGGGAGACCCAGTACTTC. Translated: CASSGRGETQYF.

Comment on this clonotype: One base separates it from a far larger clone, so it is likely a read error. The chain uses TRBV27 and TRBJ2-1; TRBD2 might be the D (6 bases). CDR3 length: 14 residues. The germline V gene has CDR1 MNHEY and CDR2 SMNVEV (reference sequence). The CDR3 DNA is TGTGCCACCAGTCTCGGGACTGTCTACAATGAGCAGTTCTTC. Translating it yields CATSLGTVYNEQFF.

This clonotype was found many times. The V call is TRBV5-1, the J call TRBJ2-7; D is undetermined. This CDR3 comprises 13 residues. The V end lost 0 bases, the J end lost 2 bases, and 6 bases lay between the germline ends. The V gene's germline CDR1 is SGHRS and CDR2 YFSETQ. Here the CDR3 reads CASSLGSPYEQYF. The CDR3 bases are TGCGCCAGCAGCTTGGGAAGTCCCTACGAGCAGTACTTC.

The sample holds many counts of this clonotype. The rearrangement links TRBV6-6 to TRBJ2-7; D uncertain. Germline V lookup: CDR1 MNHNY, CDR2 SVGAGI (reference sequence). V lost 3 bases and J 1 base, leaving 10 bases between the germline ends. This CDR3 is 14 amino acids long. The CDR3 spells CASSYVLGSYEQYF. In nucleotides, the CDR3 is TGTGCCAGCAGTTATGTTTTGGGATCCTACGAGCAGTACTTC.

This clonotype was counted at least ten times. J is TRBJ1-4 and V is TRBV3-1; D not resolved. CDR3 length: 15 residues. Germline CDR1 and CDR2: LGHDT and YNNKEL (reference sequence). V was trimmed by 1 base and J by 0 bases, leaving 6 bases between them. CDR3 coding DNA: TGTGCCAGCAGCCAAGGACCGACAACTAATGAAAAACTGTTTTTT. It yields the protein CASSQGPTTNEKLFF.

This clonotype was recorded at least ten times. CDR3 sequence: CSALKTGTDTQYF. Here the CDR3 DNA reads TGCAGTGCCCTCAAGACGGGAACAGATACGCAGTATTTT. V is TRBV20-1 and J is TRBJ2-3, with D perhaps TRBD2 (5 bases). Between the trimmed V and J ends, which lost 6 bases and 3 bases, there was a span of 13 bases. The germline CDR1 and CDR2 sequences are DFQATT and SNEGSKA (reference sequence). The CDR3 has 13 residues.

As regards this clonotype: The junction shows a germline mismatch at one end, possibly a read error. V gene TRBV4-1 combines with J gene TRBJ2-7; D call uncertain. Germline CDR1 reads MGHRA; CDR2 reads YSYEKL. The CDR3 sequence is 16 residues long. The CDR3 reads CASSQIDVPISHEQYF. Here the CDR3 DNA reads TGCGCCAGCAGCCAAATCGACGTTCCCATCTCCCACGAGCAGTACTTC.

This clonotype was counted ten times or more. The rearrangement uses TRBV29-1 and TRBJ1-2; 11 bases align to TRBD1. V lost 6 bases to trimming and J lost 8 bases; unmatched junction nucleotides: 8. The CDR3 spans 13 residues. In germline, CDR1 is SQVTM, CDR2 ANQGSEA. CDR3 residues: CSVRDRGEGGYTF. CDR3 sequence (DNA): TGCAGCGTACGGGACAGGGGGGAAGGAGGCTACACCTTC.

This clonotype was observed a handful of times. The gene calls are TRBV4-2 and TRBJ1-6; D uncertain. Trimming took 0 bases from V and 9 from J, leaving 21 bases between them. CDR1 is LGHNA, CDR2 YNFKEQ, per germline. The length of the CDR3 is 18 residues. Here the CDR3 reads CASSQDPSGSPIFSPLHF. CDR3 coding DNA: TGTGCCAGCAGCCAAGATCCGTCGGGGTCTCCAATTTTTTCACCCCTCCACTTT.

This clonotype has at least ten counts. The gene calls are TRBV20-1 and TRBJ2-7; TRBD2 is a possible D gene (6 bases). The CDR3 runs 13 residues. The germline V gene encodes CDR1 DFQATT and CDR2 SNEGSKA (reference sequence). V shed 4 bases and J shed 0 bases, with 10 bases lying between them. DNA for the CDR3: TGCAGTGCTAATGCGGGACTCTCCTACGAGCAGTACTTC. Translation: CSANAGLSYEQYF.

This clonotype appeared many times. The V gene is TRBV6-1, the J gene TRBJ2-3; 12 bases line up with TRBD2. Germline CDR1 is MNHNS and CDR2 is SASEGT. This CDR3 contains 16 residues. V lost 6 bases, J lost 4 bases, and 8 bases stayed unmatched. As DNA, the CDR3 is TGTGCCAGCAGCCCCGCGACTAGCGGGAGCGCAGATACGCAGTATTTT. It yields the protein CASSPATSGSADTQYF.

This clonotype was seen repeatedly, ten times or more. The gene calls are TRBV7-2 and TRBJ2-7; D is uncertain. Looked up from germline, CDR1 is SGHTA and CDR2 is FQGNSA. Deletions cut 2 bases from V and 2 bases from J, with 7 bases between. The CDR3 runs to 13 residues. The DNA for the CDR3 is TGTGCCAGCAGCTTACCCCCCGCCTACGAGCAGTACTTC. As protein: CASSLPPAYEQYF.

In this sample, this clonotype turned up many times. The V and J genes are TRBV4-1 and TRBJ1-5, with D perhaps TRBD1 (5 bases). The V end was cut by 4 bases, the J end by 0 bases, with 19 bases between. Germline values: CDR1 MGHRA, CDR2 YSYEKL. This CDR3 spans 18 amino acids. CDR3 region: CASSPRDFTYSSNQPQHF. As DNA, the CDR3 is TGCGCCAGCAGCCCAAGGGACTTCACTTATTCTAGCAATCAGCCCCAGCATTTT.

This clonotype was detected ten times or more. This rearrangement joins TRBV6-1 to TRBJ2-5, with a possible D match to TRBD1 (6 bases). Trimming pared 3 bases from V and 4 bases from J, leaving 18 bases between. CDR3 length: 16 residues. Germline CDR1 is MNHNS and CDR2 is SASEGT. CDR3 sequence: CASSDLPVGGRETQYF. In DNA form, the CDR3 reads TGTGCCAGCAGTGACTTACCCGTAGGGGGTCGAGAGACCCAGTACTTC.